Listed below are T cell receptor beta chains from one sample, sequenced in a study of blood T cell repertoires in COVID-19. Libraries were prepared by immunoSEQ multiplex PCR; TCRdb keeps only in-frame clonotypes and omits some of them. This sample has more than 35,000 clones; about four fifths occur once, and the top ten carry roughly 15%. Sequencing was done on a sample of peripheral blood. The receptors stem from a man aged 45 to 65 with active or convalescent COVID-19. Both conserved end residues are part of each CDR3. A D gene is named only where the DNA matches it firmly. Expanded clones get a size class; other rows say once, few or many, or leave the size out.

TRBV14	TRBD1	TRBJ2-7	NA	CASSRGQGSYEQYF
TRBV5-4	TRBD1	TRBJ1-1	NA	CASSWTGGNTEAFF
TRBV11-2	NA	TRBJ1-1	NA	CASSVASTEAFF
TRBV11-2	TRBD2	TRBJ2-7	few	CASSGLAGQSSYEQYF
TRBV4-1	TRBD2	TRBJ2-7	NA	CASSQDLAENYEQYF
TRBV4-2	NA	TRBJ2-3	NA	CASSQDRGDTQYF
TRBV19	NA	TRBJ2-3	NA	CASSLSRGSTDTQYF
TRBV15	NA	TRBJ1-1	NA	CATSRKTGLTEAFF
TRBV10-2	NA	TRBJ2-5	NA	CASSSGNSNQETQYF
TRBV28	TRBD1	TRBJ1-2	NA	CASTDRGRGGYTF
TRBV3-1/TRBV3-2	NA	TRBJ2-1	once	CASSQARAEQFF
TRBV19	TRBD1	TRBJ2-3	NA	CASSKPGQPKDTQYF
TRBV7-2	NA	TRBJ1-5	NA	CASSLEAAYSNQPQHF
TRBV27	TRBD1	TRBJ1-2	NA	CASSADRVWDGYTF
TRBV28	TRBD1	TRBJ1-6	NA	CASSLRTGVGSPLHF
TRBV5-1	TRBD2	TRBJ2-2	NA	CASSFTSGGNTGELFF
TRBV6-2/TRBV6-3	TRBD2	TRBJ2-1	NA	CASSPWRGGSYNEQFF
TRBV5-4	TRBD2	TRBJ2-5	NA	CASSVTSGGAETQYF
TRBV14	TRBD1	TRBJ1-2	NA	CASSPLTGYYGYTF
TRBV7-2	TRBD1	TRBJ1-1	NA	CASSSDREAFF
TRBV2	NA	TRBJ1-2	NA	CASLTGAQNYGYTF
TRBV3-1/TRBV3-2	NA	TRBJ2-3	NA	CASRSPPGDTQYF
TRBV30	TRBD2	TRBJ2-2	NA	CAWSIGGSGGSGELFF
TRBV9	NA	TRBJ2-7	NA	CASSAGAGIDYEQYF
TRBV18	NA	TRBJ2-3	NA	CASSPTQWGGTDTQYF
TRBV5-6	TRBD1	TRBJ1-1	once	CASSFSGGAEAFF
TRBV29-1	NA	TRBJ2-1	few	CSVELYNEQFF
TRBV27	NA	TRBJ1-1	NA	CASSPGWRAFF
TRBV6-5	TRBD1	TRBJ1-5	NA	CASSYGTGNQPQHF
TRBV4-1	NA	TRBJ2-7	NA	CASSQEEGKHYEQYF
TRBV6-5	NA	TRBJ2-3	NA	CASTRDTTDTQYF
TRBV7-8	TRBD1	TRBJ1-1	NA	CASSLLQGQGTEAFF
TRBV27	NA	TRBJ2-7	NA	CASSLGAGSSEQYF
TRBV12-5	TRBD1	TRBJ2-5	once	CASGGTGSQETQYF
TRBV7-9	TRBD2	TRBJ2-7	few	CASSRREAGAYEQYF
TRBV13	NA	TRBJ2-3	NA	CASSLVPTDTQYF
TRBV28	NA	TRBJ2-7	NA	CASSLGQASAHEQYF
TRBV14	NA	TRBJ2-7	NA	CASSQTRERRTQYF
TRBV4-2	NA	TRBJ1-2	NA	CASSQGVLNYGYTF
TRBV11-3	NA	TRBJ2-1	NA	CASSLTALREQFF
TRBV5-8	NA	TRBJ2-3	NA	CASSLGHRVVGDTQYF
TRBV7-6	NA	TRBJ1-3	NA	CASSLQPGYSGNTIYF
TRBV2	TRBD1	TRBJ1-1	NA	CASGGQGYDEAFF
TRBV3-1/TRBV3-2	NA	TRBJ2-7	NA	CASSQVGYEQYF
TRBV5-4	TRBD1	TRBJ1-4	NA	CAIGQAELNEKLFF
TRBV7-3	NA	TRBJ1-1	NA	CASSLNPASFKGTEAFF
TRBV11-3	TRBD1	TRBJ2-1	NA	CASSYRDRGPYNEQFF
TRBV18	NA	TRBJ2-1	NA	CASSPITAYNEQFF
TRBV18	TRBD1	TRBJ2-5	NA	CASSDGSLTGGAETQYF
TRBV30	NA	TRBJ2-2	NA	CAWTPGVGELFF
TRBV28	NA	TRBJ2-2	NA	CASKQGLGELFF
TRBV15	NA	TRBJ2-5	NA	CATSRPPGVGETQYF
TRBV19	NA	TRBJ2-6	NA	CASSSGRPAAGANVLTF